These 13 T cell receptor beta chains came from one sample sequenced in a study of T cells in tuberculosis. This table comes from immunoSEQ multiplex PCR, and its TCRdb copy is limited to in-frame clones, with some not included. Of about 33,000 clones detected, 87% appear once; the ten largest clones hold over 5%. Time point of the sample: new active TB diagnosis, blood taken before or within 7 days of starting treatment. The sample in question was PBMCs, obtained at tuberculosis diagnosis. The receptors here all came from an adult with tuberculosis.

The table lists this clone with a count of one. The chain uses TRBV6-5 and TRBJ1-2; no clear D gene. CDR3 length: 14 amino acids. Germline CDR1 MNHEY, CDR2 SVGAGI. V lost 3 bases and J lost 8, with 16 bases in between. CDR3 sequence reads: CASSYGSGSLGYTF. CDR3 DNA sequence: TGTGCCAGCAGTTATGGGTCGGGAAGCTTGGGCTACACCTTC.

This clone was seen once. V usage is TRBV11-2 and J usage is TRBJ2-6; no firm D call. The V and J ends lost 0 bases and 0 bases respectively, with 3 bases between them. Looked up from germline, CDR1 is SGHAT and CDR2 is FQNNGV. The CDR3 sequence is 15 residues long. DNA of the CDR3: TGTGCCAGCAGCTTAGATCTCTCTGGGGCCAACGTCCTGACTTTC. Translating gives CASSLDLSGANVLTF.

The V and J genes are TRBV27 and TRBJ2-3, with TRBD2 matching over 8 bases. V dropped 6 bases and J dropped 4; count of bases not matched to a gene: 9. Germline values: CDR1 MNHEY, CDR2 SMNVEV (reference sequence). The CDR3 has 15 residues. The CDR3 protein is CASRGSGGLADTQYF. The CDR3, as DNA: TGTGCCAGCAGGGGGAGCGGGGGCCTCGCAGATACGCAGTATTTT.

The chain combines TRBV18 with TRBJ2-7, with 10 bases that match TRBD1. This CDR3 contains 16 residues. CDR1 is KGHSH and CDR2 is LQKENI in the germline V gene. V lost 3 bases, J lost 4 bases, and 9 bases stayed unmatched. CDR3 in DNA: TGTGCCAGCTCACCGGCCGGGACAGGGGTTTGGTACGAGCAGTACTTC. Protein sequence: CASSPAGTGVWYEQYF.

The chain has TRBV4-2 and TRBJ2-7, with D maybe TRBD1 (5 bases). The CDR3 totals 12 residues. V was trimmed by 0 bases and J by 11 bases, leaving 11 bases between them. Per the germline V gene, CDR1 is LGHNA and CDR2 is YNFKEQ. Here the CDR3 DNA reads TGTGCCAGCAGCCAAGATCAGGGCCCCGAGTACTTC. It codes for CASSQDQGPEYF.

The chain employs TRBV5-4 and TRBJ1-1; 9 positions agree with TRBD1. V was clipped by 5 bases and J by 5 bases; unmatched bases: 10. The germline V gene encodes CDR1 SGHNT and CDR2 YYREEE (reference sequence). The CDR3 length is 15 residues. CDR3 sequence reads: CASRRGQGSGTEAFF. CDR3 DNA sequence: TGTGCCAGCAGGAGAGGACAGGGGTCGGGAACTGAAGCTTTCTTT.

The CDR3 nucleotides read TGTGCCATCAGTGGGTTGGGACAGAACTATGGCTACACCTTC. Residues: CAISGLGQNYGYTF. The genes are TRBV10-3 and TRBJ1-2; 7 bases align to TRBD1. This CDR3 spans 14 amino acids. With V trimmed by 4 bases and J by 2 bases, 4 bases remained unmatched. Germline V gene sequence: CDR1 ENHRY, CDR2 SYGVKD.

The chain joins TRBV9 to TRBJ2-1; no firm D call. This CDR3 region has 13 residues. The germline V gene has CDR1 SGDLS and CDR2 YYNGEE. V lost 4 bases and J 3 bases, leaving 8 bases between the germline ends. The CDR3 loop is CASSYYNYNEQFF. CDR3 in DNA: TGTGCCAGCAGCTACTACAACTACAATGAGCAGTTCTTC.

The V call is TRBV28, the J call TRBJ2-7, with 8 bases fitting TRBD2. The CDR3 has 14 residues. Looked up from germline, CDR1 is MDHEN and CDR2 is SYDVKM. V gave up 3 bases and J gave up 1 base; unmatched junction bases: 2. This CDR3 reads CASSFKRGSYEQYF. CDR3 coding DNA: TGTGCCAGCAGTTTTAAGCGGGGGTCCTACGAGCAGTACTTC.

This clone was observed a single time. The chain is built from TRBV30 and TRBJ1-1, with 7 bases lining up with TRBD1. J gave up 2 bases and V 2 bases, and 8 bases lay outside the gene matches. The CDR3 has 15 amino acids. Germline lookup yields CDR1 GTSNPN and CDR2 SVGIG (reference sequence). CDR3 protein: CAWSPLGQLNTEAFF. CDR3 nucleotides: TGTGCCTGGAGTCCCCTGGGACAGTTAAACACTGAAGCTTTCTTT.

This clone was seen only once. The chain couples TRBV5-6 to TRBJ2-3, with D possibly matching TRBD2 (5 bases). The CDR3 covers 11 residues. Germline V gene sequence: CDR1 SGHDT, CDR2 YYEEEE. The V and J ends lost 5 bases and 6 bases respectively, with 7 bases between them. The chain's CDR3 is CASSSGDTQYF. CDR3 coding DNA: TGTGCCAGCAGTTCGGGGGATACGCAGTATTTT.

This clone was recorded only once. The chain links TRBV14 to TRBJ2-7; TRBD2 agrees at 11 bases. J gave up 3 bases and V 4 bases, and 14 bases lay outside the gene matches. CDR3 length equals 18 residues. In germline, CDR1 is SGHDN, CDR2 FVKESK. The CDR3 loop is CASSRGGIAGGPFYEQYF. The CDR3 bases are TGTGCCAGCAGCCGCGGGGGGATAGCGGGAGGGCCCTTCTACGAGCAGTACTTC.

The chain employs TRBV27 and TRBJ1-1; D not certain. Trimming left V 3 bases short and J 1 base short, with 12 bases between. This CDR3 spans 15 amino acids. Germline-derived CDR1 and CDR2 are MNHEY and SMNVEV (reference sequence). The CDR3 DNA reads as TGTGCCAGCAGTTTCCGCGGGATTGCGAACACTGAAGCTTTCTTT. Protein product: CASSFRGIANTEAFF.